The T cell receptor beta chain described here comes from a study of CD8+ T cells in alopecia areata. Findings and limits, study-wide: Patients shared TCRs less clearly than mice did, possibly for HLA-related reasons. Scalp specimens additionally yield sequences from normal skin's resident alphabeta T cells. Researchers report lesional scalp, most notably alopecia totalis/universalis, outstripped normal scalp in clonality.

cDNA serving as the sequencing template came from extracted, reverse transcribed RNA. The protocol was immunoSEQ multiplex PCR, while the TCRdb copy is restricted to in-frame clones and leaves out a portion. Seen here are over 25,000 clones, 60% to 85% observed once, and the top ten hold roughly a fifth. The CDR3 totals 14 residues. The V gene's germline CDR1 is SGHRS and CDR2 YFSETQ. V was clipped by 2 bases and J by 0 bases, with 9 bases between them. In the case of this clone: Its antigen is as yet unknown.

The investigators collected lesional scalp punch biopsies and peripheral blood from alopecia areata patients. The sample taken for sequencing was NKG2D-low CD8+ T cells sorted from blood. The rearrangement uses TRBV5-1 and TRBJ2-7; D not resolved. This receptor was identified in a human donor with alopecia areata. CDR3 sequence (DNA): TGCGCCAGCAGCTTCGCGGAAACCTCCTACGAGCAGTACTTC. This translates into CASSFAETSYEQYF.